These 8 T cell receptor beta chains originate from one sample sequenced in a study of CD8+ T cells in alopecia areata. RNA was extracted and reverse transcribed into cDNA as the sequencing template. Sequencing was performed with immunoSEQ multiplex PCR; in TCRdb, only in-frame clones are kept and a portion is missing. The sample lists over 100,000 clones; about 60% were seen once. Treatment noted: oral pan-JAK inhibitor, 5-10 mg twice daily. The sample was CD8+ T cells sorted from blood, taken at week 24, from a patient treated with tofacitinib. The receptors derive from a human donor with alopecia areata.

This chain uses TRBV27 with TRBJ1-4, with D perhaps TRBD1 (5 bases). Between the trimmed V and J ends, which lost 1 base and 7 bases, there was a span of 10 bases. This CDR3 comprises 14 residues. The V gene's germline CDR1 is MNHEY and CDR2 SMNVEV (reference sequence). The CDR3 DNA reads as TGTGCCAGCAGTTTATTTAGGGGTGGTGAAAAACTGTTTTTT. Translation: CASSLFRGGEKLFF.

This clone occurred once. The chain couples TRBV13 to TRBJ2-7; D possibly uses TRBD1 or TRBD2 (7 bases each). In germline, CDR1 is PRHDT, CDR2 FYEKMQ (reference sequence). Trimming cost V 10 bases and J 7 bases, with 20 bases left between them. CDR3 length equals 13 residues. DNA for the CDR3: TGTGCCACCTCGACAGGGAGGGGCCTGGAGCAGTACTTC. It encodes CATSTGRGLEQYF.

At least ten counts were recorded for this clone. The rearrangement links TRBV6-4 to TRBJ2-2; 9 bases are shared with TRBD2. V lost 7 bases to trimming and J lost 3 bases; unmatched junction nucleotides: 0. The germline CDR1 and CDR2 sequences are MRHNA and SNTAGT. The CDR3 is 13 amino acids. CDR3 region: CASTSGDTGELFF. CDR3 sequence (DNA): TGTGCCAGCACTAGCGGGGACACCGGGGAGCTGTTTTTT.

CDR3 amino acids: CASSKDKTYEQYF. The CDR3 region has the DNA TGTGCCAGCAGCAAGGACAAGACCTACGAGCAGTACTTC. The chain employs TRBV13 and TRBJ2-7; weak D call: TRBD1 (5 bases). Germline V gene data show CDR1 as PRHDT and CDR2 as FYEKMQ (reference sequence). CDR3 length: 13 residues. V lost 5 bases and J 2 bases, leaving 10 bases between the germline ends.

The CDR3 protein is CASSGYDGGQETQYF. In DNA, the CDR3 is TGTGCCAGCAGTGGCTATGACGGGGGGCAAGAGACCCAGTACTTC. The chain couples TRBV6-5 to TRBJ2-5, with 7 bases identical to TRBD2. This CDR3 spans 15 amino acids. V lost 5 bases and J lost 2; bases outside the gene matches: 8. Germline V lookup: CDR1 MNHEY, CDR2 SVGAGI.

This chain joins TRBV11-1 and TRBJ2-2, with no clear D. Between the trimmed V and J ends, which lost 5 bases and 3 bases, there was a span of 10 bases. This CDR3 spans 14 amino acids. The germline V gene has CDR1 SGHAT and CDR2 FQDESV (reference sequence). DNA for the CDR3: TGTGCCAGCAGCCCGGTGAGGTACACCGGGGAGCTGTTTTTT. It encodes CASSPVRYTGELFF.

CDR3 sequence: CASQSYRGLTDTQYF. In DNA form, the CDR3 reads TGTGCCAGCCAATCGTACAGGGGCCTCACAGATACGCAGTATTTT. This rearrangement joins TRBV25-1 to TRBJ2-3, with 7 bases matching TRBD1. The CDR3 runs to 15 residues. Germline V lookup: CDR1 MGHDK, CDR2 SYGVNS. J lost 2 bases, V lost 8 bases, and 10 bases had no gene match.

This clone was picked up a small number of times. The rearrangement uses TRBV6-4 and TRBJ2-1; the D gene is possibly TRBD1 (5 bases). The CDR3 sequence is 14 residues long. V gave up 3 bases and J gave up 1 base, with 7 bases separating them. CDR1 MRHNA and CDR2 SNTAGT come from the germline V gene. CDR3 in amino acids: CASSEDSSYNEQFF. The CDR3 DNA is TGTGCCAGCAGTGAAGACAGTTCCTACAATGAGCAGTTCTTC.